What follows is one T cell receptor beta chain and its context. The sample comes from a study of technical replicates of blood from a few donors. In germline, CDR1 is LGHNA, CDR2 YNFKEQ. CDR3 length: 21 residues. The V segment lost 4 bases and the J segment 3 bases; nucleotides outside the gene matches: 18. Profiled with immunoSEQ multiplex PCR; TCRdb holds only in-frame clones, not every one. The sample lists around 61,000 clones, 97% occurring once. This clonotype originated in a human donor in good health. Input material: T cells isolated from PBMCs. The chain recombines TRBV4-2 with TRBJ2-2; 12 nucleotides agree with TRBD2. CDR3 nucleotide sequence: TGTGCCAGCAGCCCGCCCCGGCTAGCGGGGGGGTACAGTGAGTACACCGGGGAGCTGTTTTTT. Its protein is CASSPPRLAGGYSEYTGELFF.